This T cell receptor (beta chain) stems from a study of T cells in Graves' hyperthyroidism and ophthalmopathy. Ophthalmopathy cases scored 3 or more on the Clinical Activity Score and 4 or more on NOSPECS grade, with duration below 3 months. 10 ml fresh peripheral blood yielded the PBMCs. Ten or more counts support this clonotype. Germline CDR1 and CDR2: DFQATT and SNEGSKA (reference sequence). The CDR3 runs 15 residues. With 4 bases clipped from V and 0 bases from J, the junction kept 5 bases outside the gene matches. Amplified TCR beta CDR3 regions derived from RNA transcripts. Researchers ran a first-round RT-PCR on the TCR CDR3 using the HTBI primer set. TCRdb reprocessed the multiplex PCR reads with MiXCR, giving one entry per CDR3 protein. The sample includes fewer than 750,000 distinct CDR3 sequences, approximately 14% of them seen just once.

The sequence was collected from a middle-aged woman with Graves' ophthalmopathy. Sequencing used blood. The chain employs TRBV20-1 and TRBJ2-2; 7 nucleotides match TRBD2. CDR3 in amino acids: CSAKKAGANTGELFF. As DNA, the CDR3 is TGCAGTGCTAAAAAGGCGGGGGCGAACACCGGGGAGCTGTTTTTT.